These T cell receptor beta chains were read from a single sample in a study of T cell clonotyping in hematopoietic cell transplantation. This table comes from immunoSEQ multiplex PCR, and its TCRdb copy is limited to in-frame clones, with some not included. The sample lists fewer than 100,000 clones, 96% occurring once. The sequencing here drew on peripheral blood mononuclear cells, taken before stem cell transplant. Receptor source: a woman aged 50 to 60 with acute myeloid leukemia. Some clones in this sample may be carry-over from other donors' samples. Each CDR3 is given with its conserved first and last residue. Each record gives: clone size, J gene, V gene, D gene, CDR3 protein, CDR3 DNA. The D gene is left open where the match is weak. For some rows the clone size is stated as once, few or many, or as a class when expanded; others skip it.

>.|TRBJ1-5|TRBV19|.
CASSIDSLQPQHF
TGTGCCAGTAGTATAGATAGTTTGCAGCCCCAGCATTTT
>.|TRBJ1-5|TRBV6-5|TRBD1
CASSSRGSNQPQHF
TGTGCCAGCAGTTCCAGGGGGAGTAATCAGCCCCAGCATTTT
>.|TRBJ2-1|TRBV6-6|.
CASSYQGFNEQFF
TGTGCCAGCAGTTACCAAGGGTTCAATGAGCAGTTCTTC
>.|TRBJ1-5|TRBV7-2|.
CASSEDSNNQPQHF
TGTGCCAGCAGCGAGGACAGTAACAATCAGCCCCAGCATTTT
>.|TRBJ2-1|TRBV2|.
CASTLASKYNEQFF
TGTGCCAGCACGCTAGCGAGTAAATACAATGAGCAGTTCTTC
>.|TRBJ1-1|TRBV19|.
CASSISSQGWTEAFF
TGTGCCAGTAGTATATCTTCCCAGGGATGGACTGAAGCTTTCTTT
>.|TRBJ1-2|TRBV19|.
CASIRKGVGGYTF
TGTGCCAGTATCCGGAAGGGGGTGGGTGGCTACACCTTC
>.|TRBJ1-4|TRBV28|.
CASNTGSAVLFF
TGTGCCAGCAATACAGGATCAGCTGTTCTGTTTTTT
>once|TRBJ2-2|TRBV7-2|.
CASSPTWTGELFF
TGTGCCAGCAGCCCGACGTGGACCGGGGAGCTGTTTTTT
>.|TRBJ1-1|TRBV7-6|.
CASSLVLGNTEAFF
TGTGCCAGCAGCTTAGTGCTCGGAAACACTGAAGCTTTCTTT
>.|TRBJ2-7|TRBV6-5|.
CASSTRSEQYF
TGTGCCAGCAGTACTAGGAGCGAGCAGTACTTC
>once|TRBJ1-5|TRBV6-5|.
CASSSGAQPQHF
TGTGCCAGCAGTTCTGGGGCTCAGCCCCAGCATTTT
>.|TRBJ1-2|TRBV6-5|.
CASSYSRGASGYTF
TGTGCCAGCAGTTACTCGAGAGGGGCCAGTGGCTACACCTTC
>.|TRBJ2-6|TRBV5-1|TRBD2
CASTLAGGLGANVLTF
TGCGCCAGTACCCTAGCGGGGGGGCTTGGGGCCAACGTCCTGACTTTC
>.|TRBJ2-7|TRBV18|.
CASSPRTVVAEQYF
TGTGCCAGCTCACCCAGGACGGTGGTAGCCGAGCAGTACTTC
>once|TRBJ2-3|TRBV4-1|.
CASSQDPPGATLPDTQYF
TGCGCCAGCAGCCAAGATCCCCCGGGAGCGACTCTCCCCGATACGCAGTATTTT
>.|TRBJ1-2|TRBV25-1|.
CASSKWGGEGDNYGYTF
TGTGCCAGCAGTAAATGGGGGGGGGAAGGAGATAACTATGGCTACACCTTC
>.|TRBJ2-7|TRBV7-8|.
CASSLGGTSSYEQYF
TGTGCCAGCAGCTTAGGAGGCACCAGCTCCTACGAGCAGTACTTC
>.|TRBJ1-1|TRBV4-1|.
CASSQDRATGRGFF
TGCGCCAGCAGCCAAGATAGAGCGACAGGACGAGGTTTCTTT
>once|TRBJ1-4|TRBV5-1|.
CASSYDGGRDEKLFF
TGCGCCAGCAGCTACGACGGAGGCCGGGATGAAAAACTGTTTTTT
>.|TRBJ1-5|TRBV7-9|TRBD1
CASSLDRGSNQPQHF
TGTGCCAGCAGCTTAGACAGGGGAAGCAATCAGCCCCAGCATTTT
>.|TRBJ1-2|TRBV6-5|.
CASTPGPLYGYTF
TGTGCCAGCACCCCCGGTCCCCTCTATGGCTACACCTTC
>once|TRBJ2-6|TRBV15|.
CATSRDRVVGANVLTF
TGTGCCACCAGCAGAGATCGGGTTGTTGGGGCCAACGTCCTGACTTTC
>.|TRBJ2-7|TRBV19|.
CASSQGREEQYF
TGTGCCAGTAGTCAGGGCAGGGAGGAGCAGTACTTC
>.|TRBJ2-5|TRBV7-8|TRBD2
CASSIRSSGTIQETQYF
TGTGCCAGCAGCATTAGGAGTTCGGGGACTATCCAAGAGACCCAGTACTTC
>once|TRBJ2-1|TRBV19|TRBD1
CASSPQLGQGHNEQFF
TGTGCCAGTAGTCCCCAACTGGGACAGGGCCACAATGAGCAGTTCTTC
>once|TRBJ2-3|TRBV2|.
CASSEEGGGTDTQYF
TGTGCCAGCAGTGAGGAGGGCGGTGGCACAGATACGCAGTATTTT
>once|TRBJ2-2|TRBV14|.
CASSPTLAHTGELFF
TGTGCCAGCAGCCCCACGTTGGCCCACACCGGGGAGCTGTTTTTT
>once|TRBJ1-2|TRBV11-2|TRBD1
CASSPRRRGQGADGYTF
TGTGCCAGCAGCCCGAGACGGAGGGGACAGGGGGCGGATGGCTACACCTTC
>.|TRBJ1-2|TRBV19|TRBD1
CASSIVQGNYGYTF
TGTGCCAGTAGTATCGTACAGGGGAACTATGGCTACACCTTC
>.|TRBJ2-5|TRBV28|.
CASSLLAFSETQYF
TGTGCCAGCAGCCTACTAGCTTTCTCGGAGACCCAGTACTTC
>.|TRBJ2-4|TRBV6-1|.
CASRAPGVRNIQYF
TGTGCCAGCAGGGCACCGGGCGTGAGGAACATTCAGTACTTC
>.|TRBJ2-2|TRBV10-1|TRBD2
CASGRGSTGELFF
TGCGCCAGCGGCCGCGGGAGCACCGGGGAGCTGTTTTTT
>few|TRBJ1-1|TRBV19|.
CASSSPGVGTEAFF
TGTGCCAGTAGTTCCCCCGGGGTCGGCACTGAAGCTTTCTTT
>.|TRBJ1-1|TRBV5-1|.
CASSFGGKAEAFF
TGCGCCAGCAGCTTCGGTGGAAAGGCTGAAGCTTTCTTT
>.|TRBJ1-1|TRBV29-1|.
CSVEDSAIWGKTEAFF
TGCAGCGTTGAAGATAGCGCCATTTGGGGGAAAACTGAAGCTTTCTTT
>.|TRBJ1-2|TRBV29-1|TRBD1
CSATRDRAGYTF
TGCAGCGCGACCCGGGACAGGGCTGGCTACACCTTC
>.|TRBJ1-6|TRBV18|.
CASSPTGKDNSPLHF
TGTGCCAGCTCACCAACGGGGAAGGATAATTCACCCCTCCACTTT
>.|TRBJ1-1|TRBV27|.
CASSSRRQLGNTEAFF
TGTGCCAGCAGTTCTCGCCGACAGTTGGGGAACACTGAAGCTTTCTTT
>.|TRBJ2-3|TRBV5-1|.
CASSLGGGRASTDTQYF
TGCGCCAGCAGCTTGGGTGGGGGACGGGCTAGCACAGATACGCAGTATTTT
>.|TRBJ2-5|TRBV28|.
CASSLVAARLQETQYF
TGTGCCAGCAGTTTGGTCGCCGCGCGTCTCCAAGAGACCCAGTACTTC
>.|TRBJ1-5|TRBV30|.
CAWSGPGEGQPQHF
TGTGCCTGGAGTGGTCCAGGGGAAGGTCAGCCCCAGCATTTT
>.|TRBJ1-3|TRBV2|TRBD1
CASISPDRVSGNTIYF
TGTGCCAGCATATCTCCGGACAGGGTCTCTGGAAACACCATATATTTT
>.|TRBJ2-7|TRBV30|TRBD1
CAWSVGGQPYEQYF
TGTGCCTGGAGTGTAGGGGGACAGCCCTACGAGCAGTACTTC
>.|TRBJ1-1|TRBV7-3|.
CASSLSPGHLTEAFF
TGTGCCAGCAGCTTAAGTCCGGGACACCTCACTGAAGCTTTCTTT
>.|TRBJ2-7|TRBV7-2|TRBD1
CASSSRDRTYEQYF
TGTGCCAGCAGCTCCCGGGACAGGACCTACGAGCAGTACTTC
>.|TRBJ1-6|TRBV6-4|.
CAGGGSHSPLHF
TGTGCCGGCGGAGGGTCCCATTCACCCCTCCACTTT
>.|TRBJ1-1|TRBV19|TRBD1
CASRTGGYTEAFF
TGTGCCAGTAGGACAGGGGGCTACACTGAAGCTTTCTTT
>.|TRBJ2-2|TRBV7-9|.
CASSLKPPRPSAGELFF
TGTGCCAGCAGCTTAAAACCCCCGAGGCCCTCGGCCGGGGAGCTGTTTTTT
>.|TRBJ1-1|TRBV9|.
CASSVVGTEAFF
TGTGCCAGCAGCGTAGTCGGGACTGAAGCTTTCTTT